This T cell receptor beta chain was obtained from a study of cytomegalovirus exposure and HLA in healthy donors. Nominal health characterized the donors when sampled, though unrecorded immune exposures were likely. Primers included in the PCR were 60 Vbeta and 13 Jbeta primers. Clones were read by immunoSEQ multiplex PCR, and TCRdb kept only the in-frame ones, dropping some. The sample yields about 190,000 clones, 87% seen once. General study findings and limits: Reports described diagnosis of cytomegalovirus status by the classifier as highly specific and sensitive. The study recorded over 150 TCR beta chains that were cytomegalovirus-associated.

The CDR3 totals 15 residues. The V segment lost 3 bases and the J segment 8 bases; nucleotides outside the gene matches: 5. Germline assignment: CDR1 MNHEY and CDR2 SVGAGI. For this clone: Its target is not known.

The sequence was obtained from a boy aged 2 to 9 in good health and CMV-seronegative. The chain carries TRBV6-5 and TRBJ2-1, with TRBD2 identical over 12 bases. Sequencing was carried out using PBMCs. The CDR3 bases are TGTGCCAGCAGTTATCTAGCGGGGGGGCCCCATGAGCAGTTCTTC. This sequence encodes CASSYLAGGPHEQFF.